The entry that follows covers one TCR beta chain sequence. Time point reported: week 3, after first cycle of checkpoint inhibitor. At 12 weeks after first infusion, RECIST 1.1 defined response for most patients. Patients had no prior systemic cancer treatment, immunosuppressants or other active cancers. The data were obtained in a study of blood T cell dynamics during melanoma immunotherapy. Every bulk PBMC sample received the same 350 ng of DNA. Generated by immunoSEQ multiplex PCR, the TCRdb table keeps only in-frame clones and is missing some. There are some 4,900 clones in the sample; about nine tenths occur only once, and 30% lies in the top ten. The V gene lost 7 bases and the J gene lost 3 bases, with 15 bases spanning the gap. Looked up from germline, CDR1 is MNHEY and CDR2 is SVGAGI. There are 14 residues in the CDR3.

The sample in question was blood, obtained from a patient treated with checkpoint blockade. The rearrangement uses TRBV6-5 and TRBJ1-2; no firm D call. The receptor comes from a human donor with melanoma. The CDR3 region has the DNA TGTGCCAGCACCGACTCGGAATTGGACTATGGCTACACCTTC. Amino acids: CASTDSELDYGYTF.